This T cell receptor (beta chain) was captured in a study of T cell repertoires in cytomegalovirus infection. Overall study context: Newly reported HLA-C-restricted and thoroughly characterized HLA-B-restricted CMV epitopes were employed.

CDR1 is SGHVS, CDR2 FQNEAQ, per germline. The CDR3 sequence is 16 residues long. V gave up 0 bases and J gave up 5 bases; unmatched junction bases: 5. General study results and limits: Dominating the ex vivo response were HLA-C-restricted CMV-specific TCR beta clonotypes.

MiXCR, applied by TCRdb to the reads, yields one record per CDR3 protein. This table holds a few hundred thousand distinct CDR3 sequences, 25% to 35% found once. This clonotype was seen at least ten times. The antigen remains unidentified. This specimen consisted of cultured PBMCs, obtained from culture after CMV antigen stimulation. This TCR came from a human donor in good health (CMV status not recorded). Some clones in this sample may be carry-over from other donors' samples. The V gene is TRBV7-8, the J gene TRBJ2-1, with 9 bases aligning to TRBD1. Written as DNA, the CDR3 is TGTGCCAGCAGCTTAGCTGGACAGGGGAGTAACAATGAGCAGTTCTTC. Amino acids: CASSLAGQGSNNEQFF.